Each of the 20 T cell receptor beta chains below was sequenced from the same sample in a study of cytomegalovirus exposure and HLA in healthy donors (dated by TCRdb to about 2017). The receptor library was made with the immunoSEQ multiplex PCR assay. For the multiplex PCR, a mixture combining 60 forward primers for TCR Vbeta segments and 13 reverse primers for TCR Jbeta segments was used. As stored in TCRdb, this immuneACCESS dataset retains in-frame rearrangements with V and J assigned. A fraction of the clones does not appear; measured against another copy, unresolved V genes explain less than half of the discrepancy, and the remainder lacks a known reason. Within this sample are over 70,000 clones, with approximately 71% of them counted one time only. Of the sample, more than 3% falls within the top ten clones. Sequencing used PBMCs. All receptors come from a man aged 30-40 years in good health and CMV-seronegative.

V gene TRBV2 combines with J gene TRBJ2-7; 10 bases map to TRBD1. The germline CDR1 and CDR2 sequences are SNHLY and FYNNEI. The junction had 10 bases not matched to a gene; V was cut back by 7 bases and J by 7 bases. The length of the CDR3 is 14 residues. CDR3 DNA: TGTGCCAGCATGGCCGGGACAGGGGCCCCAGAGCAGTACTTC. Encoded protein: CASMAGTGAPEQYF.

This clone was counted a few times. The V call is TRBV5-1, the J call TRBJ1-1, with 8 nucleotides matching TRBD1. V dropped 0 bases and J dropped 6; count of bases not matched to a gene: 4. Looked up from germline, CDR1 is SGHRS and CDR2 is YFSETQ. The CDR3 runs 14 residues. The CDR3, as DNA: TGCGCCAGCAGCTTGGGACAGGGGTTACCTGAAGCTTTCTTT. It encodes CASSLGQGLPEAFF.

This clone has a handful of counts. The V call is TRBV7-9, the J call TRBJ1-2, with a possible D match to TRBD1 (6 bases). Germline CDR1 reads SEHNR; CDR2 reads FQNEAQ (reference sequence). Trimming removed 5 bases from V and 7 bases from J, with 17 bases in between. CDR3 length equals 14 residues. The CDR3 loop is CASSGGTGIGGYTF. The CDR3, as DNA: TGTGCCAGCAGCGGCGGCACAGGGATCGGTGGCTACACCTTC. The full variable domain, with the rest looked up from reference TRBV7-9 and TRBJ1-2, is DTGVSQNPRHKITKRGQNVTFRCDPISEHNRLYWYRQTLGQGPEFLTYFQNEAQLEKSRLLSDRFSAERPKGSFSTLEIQRTEQGDSAMYLCASSGGTGIGGYTFGSGTRLTVV.

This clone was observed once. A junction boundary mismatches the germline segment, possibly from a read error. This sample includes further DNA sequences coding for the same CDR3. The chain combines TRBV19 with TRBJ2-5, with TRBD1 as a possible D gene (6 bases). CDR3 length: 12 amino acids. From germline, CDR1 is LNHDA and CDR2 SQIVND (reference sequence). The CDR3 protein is CARRTAQETQYF. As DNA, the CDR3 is TGCGCCAGAAGGACAGCCCAAGAGACCCAGTACTTC.

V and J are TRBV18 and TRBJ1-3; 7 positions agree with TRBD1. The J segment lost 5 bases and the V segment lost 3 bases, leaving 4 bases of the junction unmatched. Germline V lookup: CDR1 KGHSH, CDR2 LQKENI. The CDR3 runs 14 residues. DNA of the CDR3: TGTGCCAGCTCACCGGGACAGACTAGAAACACCATATATTTT. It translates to CASSPGQTRNTIYF. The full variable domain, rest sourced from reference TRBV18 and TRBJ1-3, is NAGVMQNPRHLVRRRGQEARLRCSPMKGHSHVYWYRQLPEEGLKFMVYLQKENIIDESGMPKERFSAEFPKEGPSILRIQQVVRGDSAAYFCASSPGQTRNTIYFGEGSWLTVV.

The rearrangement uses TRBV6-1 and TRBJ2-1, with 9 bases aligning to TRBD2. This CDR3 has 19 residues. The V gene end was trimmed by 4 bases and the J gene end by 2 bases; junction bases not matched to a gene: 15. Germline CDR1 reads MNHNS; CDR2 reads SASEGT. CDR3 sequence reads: CASSALGAGGRGTYNEQFF. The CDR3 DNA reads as TGTGCCAGCAGTGCCTTGGGGGCGGGGGGGCGGGGAACCTACAATGAGCAGTTCTTC.

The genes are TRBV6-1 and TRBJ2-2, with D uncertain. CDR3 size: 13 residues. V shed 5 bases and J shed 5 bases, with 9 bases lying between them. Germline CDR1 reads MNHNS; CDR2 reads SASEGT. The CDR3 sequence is CASSLVETGELFF. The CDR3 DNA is TGTGCCAGCAGTCTTGTCGAGACCGGGGAGCTGTTTTTT.

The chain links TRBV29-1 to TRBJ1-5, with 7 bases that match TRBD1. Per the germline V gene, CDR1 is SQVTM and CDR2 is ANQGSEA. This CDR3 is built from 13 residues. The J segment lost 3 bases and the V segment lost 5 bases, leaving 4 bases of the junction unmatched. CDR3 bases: TGCAGCGTTCTAGACAGGGTCAATCAGCCCCAGCATTTT. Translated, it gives CSVLDRVNQPQHF.

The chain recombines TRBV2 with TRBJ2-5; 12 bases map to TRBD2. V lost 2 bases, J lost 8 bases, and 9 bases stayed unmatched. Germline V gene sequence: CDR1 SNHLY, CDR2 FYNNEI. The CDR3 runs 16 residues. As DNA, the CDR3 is TGTGCCAGCAGTGAAAATCCCGGGACTAGCGGGCACACCCAGTACTTC. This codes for CASSENPGTSGHTQYF.

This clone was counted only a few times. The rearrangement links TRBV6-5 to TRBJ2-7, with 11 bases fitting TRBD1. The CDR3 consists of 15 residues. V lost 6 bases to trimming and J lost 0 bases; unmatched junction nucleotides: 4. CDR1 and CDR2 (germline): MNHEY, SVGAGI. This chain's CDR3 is CASRMGTGGSYEQYF. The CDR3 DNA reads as TGTGCCAGCAGGATGGGGACAGGGGGCTCCTACGAGCAGTACTTC.

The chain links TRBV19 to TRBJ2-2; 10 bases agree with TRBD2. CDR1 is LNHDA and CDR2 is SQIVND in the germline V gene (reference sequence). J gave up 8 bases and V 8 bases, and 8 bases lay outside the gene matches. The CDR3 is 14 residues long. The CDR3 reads CASSQREGSGELFF. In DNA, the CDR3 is TGTGCCAGTTCTCAGCGGGAGGGGTCGGGGGAGCTGTTTTTT.

The CDR3 spells CASSPPEAENTGELFF. The CDR3 nucleotides are TGTGCCAGCTCACCACCGGAAGCGGAGAACACCGGGGAGCTGTTTTTT. The gene calls are TRBV18 and TRBJ2-2, with TRBD2 as a possible D gene (5 bases). V lost 0 bases and J lost 1, with 9 bases in between. Germline CDR1 KGHSH, CDR2 LQKENI. This CDR3 is 16 amino acids long. Together with reference TRBV18 and TRBJ2-2, the CDR3 gives the full variable domain: NAGVMQNPRHLVRRRGQEARLRCSPMKGHSHVYWYRQLPEEGLKFMVYLQKENIIDESGMPKERFSAEFPKEGPSILRIQQVVRGDSAAYFCASSPPEAENTGELFFGEGSRLTVL.

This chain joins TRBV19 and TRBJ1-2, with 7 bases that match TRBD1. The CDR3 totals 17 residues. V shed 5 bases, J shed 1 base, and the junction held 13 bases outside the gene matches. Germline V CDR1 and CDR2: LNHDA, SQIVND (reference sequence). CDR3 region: CASSLDRSTKVNYGYTF. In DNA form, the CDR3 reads TGTGCCAGTAGTTTGGACAGGAGTACCAAGGTTAACTATGGCTACACCTTC.

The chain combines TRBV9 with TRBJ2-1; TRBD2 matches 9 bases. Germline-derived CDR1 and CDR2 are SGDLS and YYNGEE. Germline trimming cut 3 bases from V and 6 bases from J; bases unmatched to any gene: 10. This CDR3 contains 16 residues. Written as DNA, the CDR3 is TGTGCCAGCAGCGCCCGTAGAGCGGGGGGACGCAATGAGCAGTTCTTC. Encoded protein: CASSARRAGGRNEQFF.

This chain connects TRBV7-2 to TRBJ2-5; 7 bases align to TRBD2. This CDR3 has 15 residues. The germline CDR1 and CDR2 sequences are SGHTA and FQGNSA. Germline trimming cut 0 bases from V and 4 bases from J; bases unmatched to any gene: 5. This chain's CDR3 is CASSLALGGIETQYF. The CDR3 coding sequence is TGTGCCAGCAGCTTAGCGCTGGGGGGGATAGAGACCCAGTACTTC.

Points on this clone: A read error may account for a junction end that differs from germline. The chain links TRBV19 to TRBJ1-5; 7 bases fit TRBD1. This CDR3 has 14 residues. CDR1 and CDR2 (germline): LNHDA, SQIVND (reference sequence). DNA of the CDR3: TGTGCCAGTAGTCTGAGACAGGGCAAACAGCCCCAGCATTTT. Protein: CASSLRQGKQPQHF.

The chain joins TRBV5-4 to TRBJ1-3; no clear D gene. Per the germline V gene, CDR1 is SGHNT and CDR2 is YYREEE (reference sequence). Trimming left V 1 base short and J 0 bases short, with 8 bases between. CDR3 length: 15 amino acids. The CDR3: CASSLPGVSGNTIYF. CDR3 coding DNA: TGTGCCAGCAGCTTGCCAGGCGTCTCTGGAAACACCATATATTTT.

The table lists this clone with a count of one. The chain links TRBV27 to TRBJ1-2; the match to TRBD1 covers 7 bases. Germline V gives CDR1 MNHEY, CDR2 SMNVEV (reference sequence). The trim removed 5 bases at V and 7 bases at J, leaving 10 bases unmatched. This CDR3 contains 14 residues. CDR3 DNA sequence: TGTGCCAGCAGTCATACAGGGGTGCTGGCTGGCTACACCTTC. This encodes CASSHTGVLAGYTF.

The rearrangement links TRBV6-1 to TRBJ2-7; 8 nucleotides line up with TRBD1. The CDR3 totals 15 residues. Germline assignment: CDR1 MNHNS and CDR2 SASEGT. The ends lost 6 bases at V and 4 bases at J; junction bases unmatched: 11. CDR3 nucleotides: TGTGCCAGCAGCCAAACGGGACAGGCCGATTACGAGCAGTACTTC. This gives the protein CASSQTGQADYEQYF.

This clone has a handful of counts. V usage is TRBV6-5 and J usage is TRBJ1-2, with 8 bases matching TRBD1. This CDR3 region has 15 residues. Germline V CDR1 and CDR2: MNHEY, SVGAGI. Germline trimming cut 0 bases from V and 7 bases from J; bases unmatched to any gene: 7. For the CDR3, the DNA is TGTGCCAGCAGTTACTCTGTACAGGGGGGCTCTGGCTACACCTTC. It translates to CASSYSVQGGSGYTF.